This T cell receptor (beta chain) was identified during a study of blood T cell repertoires in COVID-19. Original processing methods: Estimated nucleated cell counts came from reference gene primer amplification. TCRdb's table, derived via immunoSEQ multiplex PCR, lists solely in-frame clones and lacks some. Clone size and V and J calls were adopted from that table, with D and trimming inferred from the DNA. The table has tens of thousands of clones, 75% to 85% seen once; the top ten hold 9.5% to 15%. The CDR3 sequence is 12 residues long. Trimming took 6 bases from V and 2 from J, leaving 8 bases between them.

V is TRBV12-3 or TRBV12-4 and J is TRBJ2-7; weak D call: TRBD2 (5 bases). This TCR derives from a human donor in a cohort sampled during active COVID-19. The sequenced sample consisted of peripheral blood. This chain's CDR3 is CASSPGTYEQYF. CDR3 DNA sequence: TGTGCCAGCAGCCCCGGGACCTACGAGCAGTACTTC.